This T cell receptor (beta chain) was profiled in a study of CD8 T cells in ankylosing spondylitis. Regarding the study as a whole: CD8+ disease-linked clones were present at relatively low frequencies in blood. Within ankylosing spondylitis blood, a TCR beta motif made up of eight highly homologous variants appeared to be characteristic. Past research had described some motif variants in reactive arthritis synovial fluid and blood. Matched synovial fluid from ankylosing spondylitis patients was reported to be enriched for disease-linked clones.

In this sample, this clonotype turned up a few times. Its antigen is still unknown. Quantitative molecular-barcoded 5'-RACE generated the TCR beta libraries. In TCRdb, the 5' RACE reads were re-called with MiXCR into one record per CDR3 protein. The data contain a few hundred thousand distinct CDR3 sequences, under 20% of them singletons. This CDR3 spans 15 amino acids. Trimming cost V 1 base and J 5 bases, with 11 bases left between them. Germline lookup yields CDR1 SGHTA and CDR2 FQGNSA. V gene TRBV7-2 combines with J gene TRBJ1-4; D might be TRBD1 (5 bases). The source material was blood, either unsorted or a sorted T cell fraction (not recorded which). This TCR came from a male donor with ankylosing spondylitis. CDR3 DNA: TGTGCCAGCAGCTTAGTCGACAGAAGAAATGAAAAACTGTTTTTT. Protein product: CASSLVDRRNEKLFF.